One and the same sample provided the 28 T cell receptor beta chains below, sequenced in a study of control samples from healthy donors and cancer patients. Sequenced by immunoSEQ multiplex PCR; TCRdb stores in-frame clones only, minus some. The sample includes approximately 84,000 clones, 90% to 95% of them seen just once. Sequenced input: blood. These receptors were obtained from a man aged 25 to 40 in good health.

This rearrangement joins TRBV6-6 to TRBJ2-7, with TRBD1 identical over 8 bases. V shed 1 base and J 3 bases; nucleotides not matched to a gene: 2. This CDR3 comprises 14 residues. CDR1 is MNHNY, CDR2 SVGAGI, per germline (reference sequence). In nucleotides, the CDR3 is TGTGCCAGCAGTTACTTTACAGGGGGCTACGAGCAGTACTTC. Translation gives CASSYFTGGYEQYF.

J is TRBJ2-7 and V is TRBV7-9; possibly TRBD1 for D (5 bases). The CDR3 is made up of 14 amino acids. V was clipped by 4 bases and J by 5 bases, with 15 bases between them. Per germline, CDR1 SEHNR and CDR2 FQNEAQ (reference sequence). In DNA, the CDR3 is TGTGCCAGCAGCTCCGCCCTGGACATGGACGAGCAGTACTTC. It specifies CASSSALDMDEQYF.

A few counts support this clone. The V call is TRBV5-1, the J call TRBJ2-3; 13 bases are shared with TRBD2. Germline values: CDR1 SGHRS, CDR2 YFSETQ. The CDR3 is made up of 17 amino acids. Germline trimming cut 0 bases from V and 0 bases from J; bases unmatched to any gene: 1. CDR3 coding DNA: TGCGCCAGCAGCTTGGGACTAGCGGGGGGTAGCACAGATACGCAGTATTTT. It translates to CASSLGLAGGSTDTQYF.

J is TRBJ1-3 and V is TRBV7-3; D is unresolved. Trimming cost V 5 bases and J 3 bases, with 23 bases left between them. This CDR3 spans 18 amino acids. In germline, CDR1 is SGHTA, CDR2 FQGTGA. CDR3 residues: CASSPWDKGGLFGNTIYF. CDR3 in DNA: TGTGCCAGCAGCCCGTGGGATAAGGGAGGCCTCTTTGGAAACACCATATATTTT.

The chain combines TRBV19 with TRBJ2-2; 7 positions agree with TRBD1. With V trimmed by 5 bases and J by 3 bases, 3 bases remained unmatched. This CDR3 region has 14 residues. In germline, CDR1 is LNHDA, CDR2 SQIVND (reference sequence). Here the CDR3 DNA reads TGTGCCAGTAGTTCAGGGGGTTACACCGGGGAGCTGTTTTTT. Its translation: CASSSGGYTGELFF.

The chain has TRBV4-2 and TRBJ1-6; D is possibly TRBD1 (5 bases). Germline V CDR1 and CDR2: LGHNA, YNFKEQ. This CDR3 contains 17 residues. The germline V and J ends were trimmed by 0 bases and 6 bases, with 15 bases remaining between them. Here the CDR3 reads CASSQDGPGTFNSPLHF. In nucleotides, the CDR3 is TGTGCCAGCAGCCAAGATGGGCCCGGGACTTTTAATTCACCCCTCCACTTT.

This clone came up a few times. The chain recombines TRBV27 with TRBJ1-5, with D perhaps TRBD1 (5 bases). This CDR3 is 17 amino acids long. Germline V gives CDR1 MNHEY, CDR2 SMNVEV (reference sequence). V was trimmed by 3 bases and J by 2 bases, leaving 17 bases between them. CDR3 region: CASSLLPGRAGNQPQHF. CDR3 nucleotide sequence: TGTGCCAGCAGTTTGCTACCGGGCAGGGCTGGCAATCAGCCCCAGCATTTT.

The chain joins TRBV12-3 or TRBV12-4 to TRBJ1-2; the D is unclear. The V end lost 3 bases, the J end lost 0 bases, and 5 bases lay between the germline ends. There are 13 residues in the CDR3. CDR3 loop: CASSFRSNYGYTF. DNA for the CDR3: TGTGCCAGCAGTTTCCGGTCTAACTATGGCTACACCTTC.

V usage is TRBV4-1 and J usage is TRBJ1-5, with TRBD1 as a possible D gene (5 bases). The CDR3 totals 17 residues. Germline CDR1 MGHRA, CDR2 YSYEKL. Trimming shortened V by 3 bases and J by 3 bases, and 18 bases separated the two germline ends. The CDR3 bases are TGCGCCAGCAGCCAGCTACCGACCGGGACGCCCAATCAGCCCCAGCATTTT. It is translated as CASSQLPTGTPNQPQHF.

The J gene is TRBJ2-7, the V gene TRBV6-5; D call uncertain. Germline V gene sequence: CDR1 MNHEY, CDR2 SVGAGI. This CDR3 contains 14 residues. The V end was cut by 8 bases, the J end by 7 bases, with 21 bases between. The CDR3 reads CASLKGGVEDEQYF. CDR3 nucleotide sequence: TGTGCCAGCCTCAAAGGTGGGGTTGAGGATGAGCAGTACTTC.

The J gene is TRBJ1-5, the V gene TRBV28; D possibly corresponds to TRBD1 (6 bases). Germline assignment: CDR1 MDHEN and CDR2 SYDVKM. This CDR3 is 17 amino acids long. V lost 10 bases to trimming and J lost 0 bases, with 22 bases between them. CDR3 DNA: TGTGCCACCTCAGGGGAGACAGGAGCCTATAGCAATCAGCCCCAGCATTTT. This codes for CATSGETGAYSNQPQHF.

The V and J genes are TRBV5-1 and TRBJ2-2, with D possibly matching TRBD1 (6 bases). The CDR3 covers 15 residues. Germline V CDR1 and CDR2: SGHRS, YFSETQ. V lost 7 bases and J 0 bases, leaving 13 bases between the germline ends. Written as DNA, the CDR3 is TGCGCCAGCGATAAGGGACAATCGAACACCGGGGAGCTGTTTTTT. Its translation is CASDKGQSNTGELFF.

The CDR3 is CASSLDPQGLHSPLHF. DNA for the CDR3: TGCGCCAGCAGCTTGGACCCTCAGGGTCTTCATTCACCCCTCCACTTT. V and J are TRBV5-1 and TRBJ1-6, with D tentatively TRBD1 (5 bases). The CDR3 has 16 amino acids. Germline CDR1 and CDR2: SGHRS and YFSETQ. Trimming took off 0 bases at V and 8 bases at J, with 15 bases between the two ends.

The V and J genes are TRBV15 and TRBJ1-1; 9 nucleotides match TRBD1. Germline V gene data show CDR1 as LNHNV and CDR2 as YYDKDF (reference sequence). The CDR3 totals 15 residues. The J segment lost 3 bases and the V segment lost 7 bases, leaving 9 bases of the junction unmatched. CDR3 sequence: CATNPLDRGYTEAFF. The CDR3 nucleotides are TGTGCCACCAACCCCTTAGACAGGGGGTACACTGAAGCTTTCTTT.

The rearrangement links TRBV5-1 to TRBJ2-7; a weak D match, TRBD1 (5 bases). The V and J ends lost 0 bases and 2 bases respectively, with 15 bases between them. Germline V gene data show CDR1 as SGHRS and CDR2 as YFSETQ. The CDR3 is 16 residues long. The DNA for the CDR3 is TGCGCCAGCAGCTTGGATGTGGGGCCAGGTACCTACGAGCAGTACTTC. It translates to CASSLDVGPGTYEQYF.

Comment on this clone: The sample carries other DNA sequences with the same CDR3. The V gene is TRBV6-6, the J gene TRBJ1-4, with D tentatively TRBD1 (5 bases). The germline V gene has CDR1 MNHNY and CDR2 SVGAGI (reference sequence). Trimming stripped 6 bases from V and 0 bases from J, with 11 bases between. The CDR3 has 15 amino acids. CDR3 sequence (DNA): TGTGCCAGCAGCTCGAGGGGTGCAACTAATGAAAAACTGTTTTTT. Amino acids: CASSSRGATNEKLFF.

The CDR3 region is CASSQDSRAADTQYF. Written as DNA, the CDR3 is TGCGCCAGCAGCCAAGATTCGAGGGCGGCGGATACGCAGTATTTT. This chain links TRBV4-3 with TRBJ2-3, with D possibly TRBD2 on 5 matching bases. Trimming left V 0 bases short and J 6 bases short, with 13 bases between. The germline V gene has CDR1 LGHNA and CDR2 YSLEER. The CDR3 covers 15 residues.

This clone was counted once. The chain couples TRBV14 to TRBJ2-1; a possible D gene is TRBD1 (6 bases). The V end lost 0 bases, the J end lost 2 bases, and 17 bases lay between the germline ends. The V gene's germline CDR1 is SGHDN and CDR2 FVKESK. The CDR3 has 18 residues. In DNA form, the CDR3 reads TGTGCCAGCAGCCAAGAGGGGGCTAGCTCGGTACCCTACAATGAGCAGTTCTTC. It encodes CASSQEGASSVPYNEQFF. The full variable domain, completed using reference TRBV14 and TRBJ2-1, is EAGVTQFPSHSVIEKGQTVTLRCDPISGHDNLYWYRRVMGKEIKFLLHFVKESKQDESGMPNNRFLAERTGGTYSTLKVQPAELEDSGVYFCASSQEGASSVPYNEQFFGPGTRLTVL.

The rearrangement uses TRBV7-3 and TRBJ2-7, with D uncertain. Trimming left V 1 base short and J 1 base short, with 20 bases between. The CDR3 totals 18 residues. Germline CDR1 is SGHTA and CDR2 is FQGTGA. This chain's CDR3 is CASSLNQIGPEASYEQYF. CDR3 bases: TGTGCCAGCAGCTTAAATCAGATAGGGCCAGAGGCATCCTACGAGCAGTACTTC.

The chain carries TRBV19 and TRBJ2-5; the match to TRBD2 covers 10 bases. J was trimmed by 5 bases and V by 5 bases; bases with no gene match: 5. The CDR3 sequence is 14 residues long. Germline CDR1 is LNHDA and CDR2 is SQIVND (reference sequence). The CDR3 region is CASSPGTSVETQYF. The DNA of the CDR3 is TGTGCCAGTAGTCCCGGGACTAGCGTTGAGACCCAGTACTTC.

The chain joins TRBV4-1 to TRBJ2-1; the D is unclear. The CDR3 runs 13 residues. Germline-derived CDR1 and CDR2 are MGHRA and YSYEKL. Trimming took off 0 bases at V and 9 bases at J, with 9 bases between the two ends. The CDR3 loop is CASSQDRWAEQFF. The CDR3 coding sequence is TGCGCCAGCAGCCAAGATCGGTGGGCTGAGCAGTTCTTC.

The CDR3: CASSSGETQYF. CDR3 nucleotides: TGTGCCAGCAGTTCCGGGGAGACCCAGTACTTC. The genes are TRBV28 and TRBJ2-5; D is ambiguous. CDR3 length equals 11 residues. The germline CDR1 and CDR2 sequences are MDHEN and SYDVKM. The ends were cut back, 4 bases at V and 5 bases at J, with 5 bases in the middle.

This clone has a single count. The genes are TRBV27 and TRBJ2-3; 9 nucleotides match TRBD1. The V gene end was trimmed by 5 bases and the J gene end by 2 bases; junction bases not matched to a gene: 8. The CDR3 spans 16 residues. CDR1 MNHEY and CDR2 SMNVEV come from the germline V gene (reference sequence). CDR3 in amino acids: CASSIPGQGPTDTQYF. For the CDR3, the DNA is TGTGCCAGCAGTATACCGGGACAGGGACCCACAGATACGCAGTATTTT.

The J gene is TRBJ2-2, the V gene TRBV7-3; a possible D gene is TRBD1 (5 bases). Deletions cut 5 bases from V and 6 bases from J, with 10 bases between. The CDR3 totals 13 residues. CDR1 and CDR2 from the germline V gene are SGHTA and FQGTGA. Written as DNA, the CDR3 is TGTGCCAGCAGCCTAGGGGTCGCCGGGGAGCTGTTTTTT. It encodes CASSLGVAGELFF. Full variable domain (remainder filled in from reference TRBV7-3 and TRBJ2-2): GAGVSQTPSNKVTEKGKYVELRCDPISGHTALYWYRQSLGQGPEFLIYFQGTGAADDSGLPNDRFFAVRPEGSVSTLKIQRTERGDSAVYLCASSLGVAGELFFGEGSRLTVL.

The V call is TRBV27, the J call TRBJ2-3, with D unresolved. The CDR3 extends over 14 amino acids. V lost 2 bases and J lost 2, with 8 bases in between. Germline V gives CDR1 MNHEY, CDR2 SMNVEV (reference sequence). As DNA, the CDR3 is TGTGCCAGCAGTTTAGCTACGATCACAGATACGCAGTATTTT. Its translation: CASSLATITDTQYF.

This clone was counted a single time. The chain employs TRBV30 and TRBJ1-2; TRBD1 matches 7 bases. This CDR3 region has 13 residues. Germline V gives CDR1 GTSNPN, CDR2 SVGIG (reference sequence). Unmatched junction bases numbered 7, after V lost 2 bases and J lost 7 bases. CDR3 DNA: TGTGCCTGGAGTCGAGGGGGCTTGGGTGGCTACACCTTC. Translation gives CAWSRGGLGGYTF.

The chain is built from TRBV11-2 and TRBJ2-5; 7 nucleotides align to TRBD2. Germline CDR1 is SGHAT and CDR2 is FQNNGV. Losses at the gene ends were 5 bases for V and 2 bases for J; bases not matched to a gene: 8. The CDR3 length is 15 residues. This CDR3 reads CASSVGRTRQETQYF. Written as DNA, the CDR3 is TGTGCCAGCAGCGTGGGAAGGACTAGACAAGAGACCCAGTACTTC.

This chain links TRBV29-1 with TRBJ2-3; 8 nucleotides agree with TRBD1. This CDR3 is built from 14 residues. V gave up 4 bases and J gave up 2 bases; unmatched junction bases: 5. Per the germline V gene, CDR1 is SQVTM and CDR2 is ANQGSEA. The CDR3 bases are TGCAGCGTTGCTGAGACAGGGGTCACAGATACGCAGTATTTT. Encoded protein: CSVAETGVTDTQYF.